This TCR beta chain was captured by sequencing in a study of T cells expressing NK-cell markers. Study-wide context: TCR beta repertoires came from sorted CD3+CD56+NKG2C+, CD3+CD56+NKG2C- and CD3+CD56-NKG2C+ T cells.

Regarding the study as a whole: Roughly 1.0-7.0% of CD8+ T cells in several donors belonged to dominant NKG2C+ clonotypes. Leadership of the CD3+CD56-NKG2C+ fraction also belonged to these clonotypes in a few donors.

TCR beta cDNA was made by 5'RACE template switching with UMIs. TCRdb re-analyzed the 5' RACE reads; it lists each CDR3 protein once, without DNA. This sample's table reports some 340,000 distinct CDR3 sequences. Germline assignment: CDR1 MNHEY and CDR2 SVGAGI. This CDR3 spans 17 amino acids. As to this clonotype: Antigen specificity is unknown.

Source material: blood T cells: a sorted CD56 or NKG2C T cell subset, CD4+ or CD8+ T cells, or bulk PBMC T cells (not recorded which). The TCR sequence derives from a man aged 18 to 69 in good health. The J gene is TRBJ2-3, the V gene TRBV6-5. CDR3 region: CASSYSAERILGDTQYF.